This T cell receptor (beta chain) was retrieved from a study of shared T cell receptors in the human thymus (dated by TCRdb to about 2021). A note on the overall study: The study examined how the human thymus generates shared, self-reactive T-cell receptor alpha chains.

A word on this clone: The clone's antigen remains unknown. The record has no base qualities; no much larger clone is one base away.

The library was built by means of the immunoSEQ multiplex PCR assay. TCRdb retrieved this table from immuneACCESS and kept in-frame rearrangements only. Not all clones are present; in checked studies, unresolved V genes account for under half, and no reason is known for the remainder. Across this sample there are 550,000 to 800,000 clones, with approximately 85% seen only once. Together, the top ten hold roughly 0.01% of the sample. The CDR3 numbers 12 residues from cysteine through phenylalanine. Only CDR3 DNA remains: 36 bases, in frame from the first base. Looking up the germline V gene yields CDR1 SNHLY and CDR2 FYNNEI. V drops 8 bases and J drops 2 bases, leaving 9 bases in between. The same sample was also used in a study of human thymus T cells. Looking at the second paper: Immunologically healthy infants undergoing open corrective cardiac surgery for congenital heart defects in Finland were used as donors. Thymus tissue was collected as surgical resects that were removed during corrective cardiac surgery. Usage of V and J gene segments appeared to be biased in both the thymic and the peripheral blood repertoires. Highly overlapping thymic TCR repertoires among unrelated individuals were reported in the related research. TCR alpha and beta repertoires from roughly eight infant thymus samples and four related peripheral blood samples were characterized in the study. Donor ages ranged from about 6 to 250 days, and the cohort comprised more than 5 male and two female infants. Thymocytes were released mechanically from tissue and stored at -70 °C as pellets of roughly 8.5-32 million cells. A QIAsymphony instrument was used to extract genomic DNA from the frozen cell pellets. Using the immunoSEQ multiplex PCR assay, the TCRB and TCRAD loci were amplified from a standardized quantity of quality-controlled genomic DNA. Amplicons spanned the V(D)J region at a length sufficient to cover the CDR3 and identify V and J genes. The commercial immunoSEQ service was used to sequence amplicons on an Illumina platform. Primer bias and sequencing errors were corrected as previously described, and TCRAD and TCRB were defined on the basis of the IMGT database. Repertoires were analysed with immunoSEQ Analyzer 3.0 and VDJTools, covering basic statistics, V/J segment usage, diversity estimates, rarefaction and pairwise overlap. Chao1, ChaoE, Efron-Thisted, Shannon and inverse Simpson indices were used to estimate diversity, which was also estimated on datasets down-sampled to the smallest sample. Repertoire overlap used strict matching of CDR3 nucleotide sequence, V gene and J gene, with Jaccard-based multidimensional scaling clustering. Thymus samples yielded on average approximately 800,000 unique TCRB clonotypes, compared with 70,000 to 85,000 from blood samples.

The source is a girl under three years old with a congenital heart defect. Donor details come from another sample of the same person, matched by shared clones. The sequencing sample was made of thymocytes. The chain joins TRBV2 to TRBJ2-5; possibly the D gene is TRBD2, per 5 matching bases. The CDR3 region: CASPPGQETQYF. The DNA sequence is TGTGCCAGCCCCCCGGGGCAAGAGACCCAGTACTTC.